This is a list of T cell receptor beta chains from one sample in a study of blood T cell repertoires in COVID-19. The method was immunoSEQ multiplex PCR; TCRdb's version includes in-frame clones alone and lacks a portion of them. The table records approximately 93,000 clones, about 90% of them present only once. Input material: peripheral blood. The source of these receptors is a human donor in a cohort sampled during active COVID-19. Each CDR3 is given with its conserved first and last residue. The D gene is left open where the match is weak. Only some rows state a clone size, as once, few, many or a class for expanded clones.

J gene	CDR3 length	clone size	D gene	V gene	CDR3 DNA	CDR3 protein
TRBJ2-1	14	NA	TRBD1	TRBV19	TGTGCCACCTACGACAGGGACACCTACAATGAGCAGTTCTTC	CATYDRDTYNEQFF
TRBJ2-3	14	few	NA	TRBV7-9	TGTGCCAGCAGCCTCCGGGAGACCACAGATACGCAGTATTTT	CASSLRETTDTQYF
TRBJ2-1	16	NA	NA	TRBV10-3	TGTGCCATCAGTGAGTCGGTGGGAGCGCCCTACAATGAGCAGTTCTTC	CAISESVGAPYNEQFF
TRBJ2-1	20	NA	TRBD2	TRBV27	TGTGCCAGCACCCTTCCTCGGCTAGCGGGAGGGAAACCCTCCTACAATGAGCAGTTCTTC	CASTLPRLAGGKPSYNEQFF
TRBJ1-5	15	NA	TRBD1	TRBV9	TGTGCCAGCAGCGTATCGGGACAGGGGAGTCAGCCCCAGCATTTT	CASSVSGQGSQPQHF
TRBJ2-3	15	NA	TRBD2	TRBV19	TGTGCCAGTAGTATATCCCTAGCGGGGGGAGATACGCAGTATTTT	CASSISLAGGDTQYF
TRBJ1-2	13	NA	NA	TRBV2	TGTGCCAGCAGTGATGGACAGAACTATGGCTACACCTTC	CASSDGQNYGYTF
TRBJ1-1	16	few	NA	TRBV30	TGTGCCTGGACCCAGCGGGCGAGGCATCTGAACACTGAAGCTTTCTTT	CAWTQRARHLNTEAFF
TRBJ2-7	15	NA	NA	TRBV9	TGTGCCAGCAGCGTAGGACAGCCGGAATCCTACGAGCAGTACTTC	CASSVGQPESYEQYF
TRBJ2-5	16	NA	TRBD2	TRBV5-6	TGTGCCAGCAGCTTTGGGGGTCTAGCGGGGCAAGAGACCCAGTACTTC	CASSFGGLAGQETQYF
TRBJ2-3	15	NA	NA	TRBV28	TGTGCCAGCAGGGCCCCAGGGGCCTGGACAGATACGCAGTATTTT	CASRAPGAWTDTQYF
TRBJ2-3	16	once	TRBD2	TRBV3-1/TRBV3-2	TGTGCCAGCAGTCTAATGCCTCGGGGGGAGACAGATACGCAGTATTTT	CASSLMPRGETDTQYF
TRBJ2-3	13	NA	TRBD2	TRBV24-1	TGTGCCACCAGTTCAGCGGGGACTCTTACGCAGTATTTT	CATSSAGTLTQYF
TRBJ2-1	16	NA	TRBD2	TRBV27	TGTGCCAGCAGTTTCCTGACTAGCGGAACCTACAATGAGCAGTTCTTC	CASSFLTSGTYNEQFF
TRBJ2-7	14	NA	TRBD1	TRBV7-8	TGTGCCAGCAGCACGGGACAGGGGGTCAACGAGCAGTACTTC	CASSTGQGVNEQYF
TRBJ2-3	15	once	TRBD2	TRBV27	TGTGCCAGCAGGACGGGGACTAGGAGGACAGATACGCAGTATTTT	CASRTGTRRTDTQYF
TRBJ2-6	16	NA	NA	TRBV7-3	TGTGCCAGCAGCACAACACGGAGCTCTGGGGCCAACGTCCTGACTTTC	CASSTTRSSGANVLTF
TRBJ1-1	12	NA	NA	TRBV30	TGTGCCTGGAACAGCCTTTACACTGAAGCTTTCTTT	CAWNSLYTEAFF
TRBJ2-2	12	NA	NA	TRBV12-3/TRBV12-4	TGTGCCAGCAGTTTGAGGACCGGGGAGCTGTTTTTT	CASSLRTGELFF
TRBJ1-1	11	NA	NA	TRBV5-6	TGTGCCAGCAGCTCTGCAGCTGAAGCTTTCTTT	CASSSAAEAFF
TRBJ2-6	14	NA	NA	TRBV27	TGTGCCAGCAGAACAGGGACTGGGGCCAACGTCCTGACTTTC	CASRTGTGANVLTF
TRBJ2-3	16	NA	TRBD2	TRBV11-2	TGTGCCAGCAGCCGACGAACTAGCGGGAGGGTAGATACGCAGTATTTT	CASSRRTSGRVDTQYF
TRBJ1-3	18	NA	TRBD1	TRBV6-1	TGTGCCAGCAGTGAAGGGACAGGGAACTTTCTATCTGGAAACACCATATATTTT	CASSEGTGNFLSGNTIYF
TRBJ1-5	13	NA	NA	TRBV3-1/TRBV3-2	TGTGCCAGCAGCCAGCAACAGGACCAGCCCCAGCATTTT	CASSQQQDQPQHF
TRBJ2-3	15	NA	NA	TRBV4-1	TGCGCCAGCAGCCAAGACCCAGGGAGCACAGATACGCAGTATTTT	CASSQDPGSTDTQYF
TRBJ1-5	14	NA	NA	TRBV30	TGTGCCTGGAGTGTAGAACAGGCTCATCAGCCCCAGCATTTT	CAWSVEQAHQPQHF
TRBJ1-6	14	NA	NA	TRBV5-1	TGCGCCAGCAGAAGGGAGGGTGAGAATTCACCCCTCCACTTT	CASRREGENSPLHF
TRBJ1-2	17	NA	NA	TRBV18	TGTGCCAGCTCACCAGTAGAGACAGCCTCCTTCGGATATGGCTACACCTTC	CASSPVETASFGYGYTF
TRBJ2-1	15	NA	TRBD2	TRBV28	TGTGCCAGCAGTCGGACTAGTGCTTTTTGGAATGAGCAGTTCTTC	CASSRTSAFWNEQFF
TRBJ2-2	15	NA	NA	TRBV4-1	TGCGCCAGCAGCCAAGAAGAGGTATATACCGGGGAGCTGTTTTTT	CASSQEEVYTGELFF
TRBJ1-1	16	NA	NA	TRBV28	TGTGCCAGCGACGCAGGGGTTGGGTCGTCCTACACTGAAGCTTTCTTT	CASDAGVGSSYTEAFF
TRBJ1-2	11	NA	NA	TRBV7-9	TGTGCCAGCAGCCCCTCCCATGGCTACACCTTC	CASSPSHGYTF
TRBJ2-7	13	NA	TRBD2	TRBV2	TGTGCCAGCACCCCGGGACTAGGTCTCGAGCAGTACTTC	CASTPGLGLEQYF
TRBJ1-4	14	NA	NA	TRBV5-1	TGCGCCAGCAGCCTCGACAGTCCTAATGAAAAACTGTTTTTT	CASSLDSPNEKLFF
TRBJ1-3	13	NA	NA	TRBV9	TGTGCCAGCAGCAGAGGGTCTGGAAACACCATATATTTT	CASSRGSGNTIYF
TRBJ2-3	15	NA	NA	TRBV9	TGTGCCAGCAGCGTTACGACAGCCCCCACAGATACGCAGTATTTT	CASSVTTAPTDTQYF
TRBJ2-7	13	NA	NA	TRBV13	TGTGCCAGCAGCTTACAGGAGGGAGGTACGAAGTACTTC	CASSLQEGGTKYF